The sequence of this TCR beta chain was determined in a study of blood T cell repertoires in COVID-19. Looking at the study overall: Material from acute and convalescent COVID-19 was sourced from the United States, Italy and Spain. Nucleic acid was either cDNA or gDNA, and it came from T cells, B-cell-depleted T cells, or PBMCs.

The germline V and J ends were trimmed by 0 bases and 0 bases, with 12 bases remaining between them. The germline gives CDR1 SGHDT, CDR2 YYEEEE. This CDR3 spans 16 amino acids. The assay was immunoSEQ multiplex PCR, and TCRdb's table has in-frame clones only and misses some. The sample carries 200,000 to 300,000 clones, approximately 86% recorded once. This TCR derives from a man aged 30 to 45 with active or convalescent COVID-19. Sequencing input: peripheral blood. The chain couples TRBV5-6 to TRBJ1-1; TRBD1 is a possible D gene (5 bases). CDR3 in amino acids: CASSLGLGHVNTEAFF. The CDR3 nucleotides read TGTGCCAGCAGCTTGGGGCTAGGACACGTGAACACTGAAGCTTTCTTT. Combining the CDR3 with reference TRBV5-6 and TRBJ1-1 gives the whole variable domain DAGVTQSPTHLIKTRGQQVTLRCSPKSGHDTVSWYQQALGQGPQFIFQYYEEEERQRGNFPDRFSGHQFPNYSSELNVNALLLGDSALYLCASSLGLGHVNTEAFFGQGTRLTVV.